These T cell receptor beta chains were read from a single sample in a study of blood T cell repertoires in COVID-19. The data were produced by immunoSEQ multiplex PCR, yet TCRdb's version contains in-frame clones alone and is incomplete. The sample gives about 33,000 clones, over 80% of which show up once; approximately 9.6% is in the top ten. Sequencing was carried out using peripheral blood. The receptors originated from a human donor with active COVID-19. The donor label of this sample is uncertain. CDR3s include the opening cysteine and the closing phenylalanine or tryptophan. The order of the fields is D gene, J gene, V gene, clone size, CDR3 protein. The D gene is left open where the match is weak. For some rows the clone size is stated as once, few or many, or as a class when expanded; others skip it.

TRBD1 | TRBJ2-2 | TRBV6-2/TRBV6-3 | - | CASSDPGQGFTGELFF
- | TRBJ2-3 | TRBV2 | - | CASSEPGLVVHTQYF
- | TRBJ1-5 | TRBV2 | - | CASRTGFANQPQHF
- | TRBJ2-5 | TRBV28 | few | CASSPYPGETQYF
- | TRBJ1-6 | TRBV3-1/TRBV3-2 | - | CASSQVDTNSPLHF
TRBD2 | TRBJ2-1 | TRBV2 | medium-sized | CASTGTSGYNEQFF
- | TRBJ2-5 | TRBV6-5 | - | CTGGTRETQYF
- | TRBJ1-6 | TRBV30 | - | CAWSVPGERSPLHF
TRBD1 | TRBJ2-1 | TRBV27 | - | CASSRWTGPDRDEQFF
- | TRBJ2-4 | TRBV9 | - | CASSVDGGKNIQYF
- | TRBJ2-2 | TRBV18 | - | CASSPSAGSMGTGELFF
TRBD2 | TRBJ2-1 | TRBV9 | - | CASSARTSRIYNEQFF
TRBD2 | TRBJ2-7 | TRBV4-2 | - | CASSQEASGLSYEQYF
- | TRBJ2-7 | TRBV7-2 | - | CASTSTRGPYEQYF
- | TRBJ2-3 | TRBV7-9 | - | CASTRGAGGTDTQYF
TRBD2 | TRBJ2-7 | TRBV2 | - | CASSDSTGTSGRDEQYF
- | TRBJ2-7 | TRBV10-3 | few | CAISGAPREQYF
TRBD1 | TRBJ1-3 | TRBV7-6 | - | CASSLDRASSGNTIYF
TRBD2 | TRBJ2-7 | TRBV27 | - | CASSLLLGPAGGVHEQYF
TRBD1 | TRBJ1-2 | TRBV9 | - | CASSGGQGYGYTF
- | TRBJ2-3 | TRBV3-1/TRBV3-2 | - | CASSHRGGKRQSLPTDTQYF
- | TRBJ2-7 | TRBV11-2 | - | CASSLSFRRSSYEQYF
- | TRBJ1-1 | TRBV30 | - | CAWARGHPEAFF
- | TRBJ2-3 | TRBV7-2 | - | CASSFLPSSTDTQYF
- | TRBJ2-7 | TRBV6-5 | - | CASSPLPGAHEQYF
TRBD2 | TRBJ2-1 | TRBV27 | - | CASSPTSGYYNEQFF
- | TRBJ2-5 | TRBV4-2 | once | CASSHALGAGETQYF
- | TRBJ2-7 | TRBV12-5 | - | CASGLAGGYEQYF
- | TRBJ1-3 | TRBV7-9 | - | CASSLAVPGEIGNTIYF
TRBD2 | TRBJ2-3 | TRBV7-3 | - | CASSFNPAGAPDTQYF
TRBD2 | TRBJ2-5 | TRBV5-5 | - | CASSVYFGGAGGRETQYF
TRBD1 | TRBJ2-7 | TRBV6-2/TRBV6-3 | - | CASSPPTGGYEQYF
- | TRBJ2-5 | TRBV4-3 | - | CASSQGTAVGGETQYF
TRBD1 | TRBJ1-4 | TRBV3-1/TRBV3-2 | - | CASSQRTGNNEKLFF
- | TRBJ2-1 | TRBV13 | - | CASSLGLYNEQFF
TRBD1 | TRBJ2-7 | TRBV4-3 | - | CASSPGQGAYEQYF
- | TRBJ1-2 | TRBV5-6 | - | CASSLREGYGYTF
TRBD2 | TRBJ2-3 | TRBV20-1 | - | CSASGGGRPDTQYF
- | TRBJ2-7 | TRBV7-3 | - | CASSLTGQSYEQYF
- | TRBJ2-7 | TRBV6-5 | - | CASSYAGPYEQYF
TRBD2 | TRBJ2-5 | TRBV19 | few | CASSSESGGGETQYF
- | TRBJ1-1 | TRBV3-1/TRBV3-2 | - | CASSQDPGNTEAFF
TRBD1 | TRBJ2-7 | TRBV7-6 | - | CASSLRDSRSYEQYF
- | TRBJ1-3 | TRBV5-5 | - | CASSLVQRYSGNTIYF
- | TRBJ2-1 | TRBV5-1 | - | CASSFGGANEQFF
- | TRBJ1-5 | TRBV7-2 | - | CASSLGLDRGISNQPQHF
- | TRBJ1-2 | TRBV9 | - | CASSGGPGYNYGYTF
- | TRBJ2-2 | TRBV29-1 | - | CSVVVGRTTGELFF
- | TRBJ1-1 | TRBV10-2 | - | CASSDYRTAEAFF
TRBD1 | TRBJ1-2 | TRBV7-8 | - | CASSPSRDRGSNYGYTF